The source of this T cell receptor (beta chain) is a study of blood T cell repertoires in COVID-19. In the original workflow: Estimates of nucleated cell counts were drawn from the amplification of reference gene primers. Some clones are missing from TCRdb's copy, which holds only in-frame ones; the method was immunoSEQ multiplex PCR. The V and J calls and the clone size are those of that table, but D and trimming were determined from the DNA. This sample has approximately 130,000 clones, with approximately 80% found just once. The CDR3 loop spans 16 amino acids. Germline CDR1 SGHTA, CDR2 FQGNSA. V was pared by 1 base and J by 3 bases, with 12 bases between.

This rearrangement joins TRBV7-2 to TRBJ2-2; the D gene is possibly TRBD1 (5 bases). The material sequenced was peripheral blood. This TCR was recovered from a man older than 75 with acute or convalescent COVID-19. The CDR3 coding sequence is TGTGCCAGCAGCTTAGATCAGGGTTCGTACACCGGGGAGCTGTTTTTT. Its protein is CASSLDQGSYTGELFF.